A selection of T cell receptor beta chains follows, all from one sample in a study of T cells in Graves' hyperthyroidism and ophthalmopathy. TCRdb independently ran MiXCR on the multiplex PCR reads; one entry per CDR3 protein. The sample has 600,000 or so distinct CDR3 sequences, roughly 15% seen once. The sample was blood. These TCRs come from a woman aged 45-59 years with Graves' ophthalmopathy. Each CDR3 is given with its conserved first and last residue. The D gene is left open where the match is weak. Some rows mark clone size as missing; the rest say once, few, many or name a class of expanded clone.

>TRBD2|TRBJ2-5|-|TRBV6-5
CASSYSQRGETQYF
TGTGCCAGCAGTTACTCACAGCGGGGAGAGACCCAGTACTTC
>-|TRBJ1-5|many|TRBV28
CASSRNRARQPQHF
TGTGCCAGCAGTCGGAACAGGGCTCGCCAGCCCCAGCATTTT
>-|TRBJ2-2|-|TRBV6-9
CASSYRGGPNTGELFF
TGTGCCAGCAGTTACAGAGGCGGACCGAACACCGGGGAGCTGTTTTTT
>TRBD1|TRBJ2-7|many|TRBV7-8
CASSRDRVNEQYF
TGTGCCAGCAGCCGGGACAGGGTCAACGAGCAGTACTTC
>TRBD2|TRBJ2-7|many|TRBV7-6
CASSLTPRGRGYEQYF
TGTGCCAGCAGCTTGACCCCCAGAGGGAGGGGATACGAGCAGTACTTC
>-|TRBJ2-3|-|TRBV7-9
CASSHPGDETSTDTQYF
TGTGCCAGCAGCCACCCCGGGGACGAAACTAGCACAGATACGCAGTATTTT
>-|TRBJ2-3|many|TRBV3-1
CASSQDPIQDTQYF
TGTGCCAGCAGCCAAGATCCCATCCAAGATACGCAGTATTTT
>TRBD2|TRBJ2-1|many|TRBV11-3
CASSLTTSGSAEQFF
TGTGCCAGCAGCTTAACCACTAGCGGGAGTGCTGAGCAGTTCTTC
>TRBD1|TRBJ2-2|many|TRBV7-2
CASSPGTWDSNTGELFF
TGTGCCAGCAGCCCAGGAACCTGGGACAGCAACACCGGGGAGCTGTTTTTT
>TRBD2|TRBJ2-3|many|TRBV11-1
CASSGRTSGSTDTQYF
TGTGCCAGCAGCGGGAGGACTAGCGGTAGCACAGATACGCAGTATTTT
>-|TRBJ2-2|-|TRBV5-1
CASSLKGTGGLFF
TGCGCCAGCAGCTTGAAAGGAACCGGGGGGCTGTTTTTT
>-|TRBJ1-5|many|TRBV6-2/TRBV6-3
CASRNRDLQPQHF
TGTGCCAGCAGAAACAGGGATCTACAGCCCCAGCATTTT
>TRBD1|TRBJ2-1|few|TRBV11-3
CASGSTGTGTDNEQSF
TGTGCCAGCGGCTCGACCGGGACAGGGACGGACAATGAGCAGTCCTTC
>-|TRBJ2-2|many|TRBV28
CASSRGWTGELFF
TGTGCCAGCAGCAGGGGTTGGACCGGGGAGCTGTTTTTT
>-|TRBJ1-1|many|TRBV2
CASSPRGGDTEAFF
TGTGCCAGCTCCCCCCGGGGGGGGGACACTGAAGCTTTCTTT
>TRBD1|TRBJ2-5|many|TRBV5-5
CASSLIQGALETQYF
TGTGCCAGCAGCTTGATCCAGGGGGCCTTGGAGACCCAGTACTTC
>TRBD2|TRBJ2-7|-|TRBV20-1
CSAQRGLAGVGEQYF
TGCAGTGCCCAACGTGGACTAGCGGGAGTGGGGGAGCAGTACTTC
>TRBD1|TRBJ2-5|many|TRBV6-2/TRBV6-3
CASRAWGQEVKTQYF
TGTGCCAGCAGGGCCTGGGGACAGGAGGTTAAGACCCAGTACTTC
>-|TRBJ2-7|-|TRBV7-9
CASSQNDGTYEQYF
TGTGCCAGCAGCCAAAACGACGGAACCTACGAGCAGTACTTC
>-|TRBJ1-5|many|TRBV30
CAWSGGGRQPQHF
TGTGCCTGGAGCGGCGGGGGGCGTCAGCCCCAGCATTTT
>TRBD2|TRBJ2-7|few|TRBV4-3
CASSQTSLWGEQYF
TGCGCCAGCAGCCAGACTAGCCTCTGGGGAGAGCAGTACTTC
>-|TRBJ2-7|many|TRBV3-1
CASSQEVFPSYEQYF
TGTGCCAGCAGCCAAGAAGTCTTTCCCTCCTACGAGCAGTACTTC
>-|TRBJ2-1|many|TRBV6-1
CASRGDGPYNEQFF
TGTGCCAGCAGGGGGGACGGCCCCTACAATGAGCAGTTCTTC
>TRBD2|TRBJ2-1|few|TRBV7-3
CASSLIREASYNEQFF
TGTGCCAGCAGCTTAATCCGGGAGGCCTCCTACAATGAGCAGTTCTTC
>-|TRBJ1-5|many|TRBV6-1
CASSGIRNSNQPQHF
TGTGCCAGCAGTGGCATTCGGAATAGCAATCAGCCCCAGCATTTT
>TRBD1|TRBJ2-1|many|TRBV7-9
CASSFYRGSYNEQFF
TGTGCCAGCAGCTTCTACAGGGGATCCTACAATGAGCAGTTCTTC
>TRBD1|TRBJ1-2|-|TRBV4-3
CASSQASGGSYGYTF
TGCGCCAGCAGCCAAGCCTCAGGGGGCAGCTATGGCTACACCTTC
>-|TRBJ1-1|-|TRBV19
CASSTGGIMNTEAFF
TGTGCCAGTAGTACGGGGGGAATCATGAACACTGAAGCTTTCTTT
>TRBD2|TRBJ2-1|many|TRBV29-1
CSVDPSGNYEQFF
TGCAGCGTTGATCCTAGCGGGAACTATGAGCAGTTCTTC
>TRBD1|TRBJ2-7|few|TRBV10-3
CAIRRDRGRSYEQYF
TGTGCCATCAGACGAGACAGGGGAAGGTCCTACGAGCAGTACTTC
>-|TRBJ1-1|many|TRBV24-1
CATSDSLVSGEDTEAFF
TGTGCCACCAGTGATTCGTTGGTTTCGGGGGAGGACACTGAAGCTTTCTTT